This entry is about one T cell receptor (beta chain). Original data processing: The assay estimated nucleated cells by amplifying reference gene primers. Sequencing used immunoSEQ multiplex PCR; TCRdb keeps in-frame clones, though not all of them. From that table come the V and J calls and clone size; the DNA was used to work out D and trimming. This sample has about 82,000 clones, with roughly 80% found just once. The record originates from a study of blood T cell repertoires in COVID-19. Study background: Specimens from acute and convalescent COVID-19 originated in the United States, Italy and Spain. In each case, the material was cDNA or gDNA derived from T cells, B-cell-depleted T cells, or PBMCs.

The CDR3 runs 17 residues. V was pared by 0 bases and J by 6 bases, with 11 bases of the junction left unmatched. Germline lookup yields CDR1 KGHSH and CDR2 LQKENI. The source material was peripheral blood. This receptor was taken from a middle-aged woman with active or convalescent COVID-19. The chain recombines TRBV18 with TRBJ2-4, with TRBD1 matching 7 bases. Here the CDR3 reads CASSPPRGGESLNIQYF. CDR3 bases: TGTGCCAGCTCACCACCGCGAGGGGGCGAGAGTCTAAACATTCAGTACTTC.